The 18 T cell receptor beta chains listed next were all sequenced from one sample in a study of blood T cell repertoires in COVID-19. Profiled with immunoSEQ multiplex PCR; TCRdb holds only in-frame clones, not every one. Of under 250,000 clones in the sample, 65% to 90% were seen once. What was sequenced was PBMCs or T cells enriched from blood (not recorded which). These receptors came from a woman in her 50s with acute COVID-19.

Only a few counts were recorded for this clone. The chain carries TRBV24-1 and TRBJ2-2; 8 nucleotides align to TRBD1. V lost 7 bases and J lost 6; bases outside the gene matches: 3. The CDR3 has 13 amino acids. Germline values: CDR1 KGHDR, CDR2 SFDVKD. The CDR3 loop is CATSRTGSGELFF. The CDR3 DNA follows: TGTGCCACCAGCCGGACAGGGTCCGGGGAGCTGTTTTTT.

The chain links TRBV2 to TRBJ2-1; D remains unclear. In germline, CDR1 is SNHLY, CDR2 FYNNEI. This CDR3 spans 13 amino acids. V was clipped by 9 bases and J by 4 bases, with 13 bases between them. CDR3 amino acids: CASTRTHYNEQFF. The CDR3, as DNA: TGTGCCAGTACTCGTACTCATTACAATGAGCAGTTCTTC.

Remarks on this clone: Other DNA sequences in this specimen translate into the identical CDR3. The chain's CDR3 is CASSLTLYEQYF. CDR3 sequence (DNA): TGTGCCAGCAGCTTAACTCTCTACGAGCAGTACTTC. The rearrangement links TRBV7-2 to TRBJ2-7; D not resolved. CDR3 length equals 12 residues. The germline gives CDR1 SGHTA, CDR2 FQGNSA. The ends were cut back, 2 bases at V and 3 bases at J, with 5 bases in the middle.

This clone was observed a few times. This chain joins TRBV6-5 and TRBJ2-5; TRBD2 aligns across 9 bases. Germline lookup yields CDR1 MNHEY and CDR2 SVGAGI. Germline trimming cut 5 bases from V and 5 bases from J; bases unmatched to any gene: 9. The CDR3 sequence is 15 residues long. The CDR3: CASSRAGGPSETQYF. In DNA form, the CDR3 reads TGTGCCAGCAGTCGAGCGGGGGGTCCCTCTGAGACCCAGTACTTC.

As concerns this clone: The junction departs from the called germline gene at one end, perhaps through a read error. The chain joins TRBV7-6 to TRBJ2-1; D gene ambiguous. The CDR3 sequence is 14 residues long. Germline CDR1 is SGHVS and CDR2 is FNYEAQ. The CDR3 region is CASSLAGSHNEQFF. The CDR3 DNA is TGTGCCAGCAGCTTAGCTGGCTCCCACAATGAGCAGTTCTTC.

The gene calls are TRBV5-1 and TRBJ2-5, with 10 nucleotides matching TRBD2. The CDR3 is 15 amino acids. Trimming at V came to 5 bases and at J to 3 bases, leaving 7 bases not matched to a gene. CDR1 is SGHRS, CDR2 YFSETQ, per germline. For the CDR3, the DNA is TGCGCCAGCAGACTTCCTCTAGCGGGAGAAGAGACCCAGTACTTC. It is translated as CASRLPLAGEETQYF. The entire variable domain, with the rest obtained from reference TRBV5-1 and TRBJ2-5, is as follows: KAGVTQTPRYLIKTRGQQVTLSCSPISGHRSVSWYQQTPGQGLQFLFEYFSETQRNKGNFPGRFSGRQFSNSRSEMNVSTLELGDSALYLCASRLPLAGEETQYFGPGTRLLVL.

In its sample, this clone was seen a few times. V gene TRBV2 combines with J gene TRBJ1-1; D unclear. Trimming took off 7 bases at V and 1 base at J, with 10 bases between the two ends. The V gene's germline CDR1 is SNHLY and CDR2 FYNNEI. There are 13 residues in the CDR3. CDR3 protein: CASKENGNTEAFF. The CDR3 DNA reads as TGTGCCAGCAAAGAGAACGGGAACACTGAAGCTTTCTTT.

The rearrangement links TRBV2 to TRBJ2-5; 7 bases agree with TRBD2. This CDR3 spans 13 amino acids. V lost 4 bases to trimming and J lost 1 base; unmatched junction nucleotides: 0. Looked up from germline, CDR1 is SNHLY and CDR2 is FYNNEI. The CDR3: CASSGTSQETQYF. In DNA, the CDR3 is TGTGCCAGCAGTGGGACTAGCCAAGAGACCCAGTACTTC.

This chain connects TRBV7-6 to TRBJ2-7; TRBD2 is a possible D gene (7 bases). Per the germline V gene, CDR1 is SGHVS and CDR2 is FNYEAQ. V lost 4 bases and J lost 1, with 17 bases in between. CDR3 length: 16 residues. Here the CDR3 DNA reads TGTGCCAGCAGCTCCAAGGGGGGGCCCTATTCCTACGAGCAGTACTTC. It specifies CASSSKGGPYSYEQYF.

This clone was seen only a few times. The J gene is TRBJ2-1, the V gene TRBV28, with 7 bases that match TRBD1. Trimming took 0 bases from V and 6 from J; bases not matched to a gene: 5. CDR1 and CDR2 (germline): MDHEN, SYDVKM. CDR3 length: 15 amino acids. The CDR3 nucleotides are TGTGCCAGCAGTTTATGGGGACAGCAAACCAATGAGCAGTTCTTC. Protein sequence: CASSLWGQQTNEQFF.

The chain couples TRBV24-1 to TRBJ2-1; 9 nucleotides agree with TRBD1. The trim removed 10 bases at V and 4 bases at J, leaving 7 bases unmatched. This CDR3 is 14 amino acids long. Germline values: CDR1 KGHDR, CDR2 SFDVKD. The CDR3 nucleotides read TGTGCCACATCGCGGGGGACAGGGTACAATGAGCAGTTCTTC. Translating gives CATSRGTGYNEQFF.

The chain combines TRBV28 with TRBJ2-7; 10 nucleotides match TRBD1. The germline gives CDR1 MDHEN, CDR2 SYDVKM. V was clipped by 5 bases and J by 2 bases; unmatched bases: 9. The CDR3 runs to 16 residues. CDR3 amino acids: CASSGPTGGATYEQYF. CDR3 coding DNA: TGTGCCAGCAGTGGCCCGACAGGGGGCGCCACCTACGAGCAGTACTTC. Variable domain in full (rest from reference TRBV28 and TRBJ2-7): DVKVTQSSRYLVKRTGEKVFLECVQDMDHENMFWYRQDPGLGLRLIYFSYDVKMKEKGDIPEGYSVSREKKERFSLILESASTNQTSMYLCASSGPTGGATYEQYFGPGTRLTVT.

The chain employs TRBV18 and TRBJ2-7; 11 bases align to TRBD2. The CDR3 is made up of 16 amino acids. V shed 0 bases and J 2 bases; nucleotides not matched to a gene: 3. Germline lookup yields CDR1 KGHSH and CDR2 LQKENI. The CDR3 region has the DNA TGTGCCAGCTCACCACCGCTAGCGGGAGGAACCTACGAGCAGTACTTC. Its translation: CASSPPLAGGTYEQYF. The whole variable domain, remainder taken from reference TRBV18 and TRBJ2-7, is NAGVMQNPRHLVRRRGQEARLRCSPMKGHSHVYWYRQLPEEGLKFMVYLQKENIIDESGMPKERFSAEFPKEGPSILRIQQVVRGDSAAYFCASSPPLAGGTYEQYFGPGTRLTVT.

The sample holds many counts of this clone. This sequence joins TRBV14 and TRBJ1-5; D is uncertain. Per germline, CDR1 SGHDN and CDR2 FVKESK. The CDR3 totals 12 residues. Deletions cut 6 bases from V and 5 bases from J, with 8 bases between. CDR3 amino acids: CASSQLDQPQHF. The CDR3 DNA reads as TGTGCCAGCAGTCAGTTGGATCAGCCCCAGCATTTT.

This clone has just a few counts. The chain uses TRBV14 and TRBJ1-1, with D possibly matching TRBD1 (5 bases). V was clipped by 7 bases and J by 5 bases, with 14 bases between them. The length of the CDR3 is 13 residues. CDR1 SGHDN and CDR2 FVKESK come from the germline V gene. The CDR3 nucleotides are TGTGCCAGCACCCCGGGAGGGGATACTGAAGCTTTCTTT. Translated, it gives CASTPGGDTEAFF.

This clone was observed a handful of times. The V gene is TRBV4-3, the J gene TRBJ2-5; TRBD1 is a possible D gene (5 bases). The V and J ends lost 5 bases and 5 bases respectively, with 18 bases between them. There are 15 residues in the CDR3. Germline loops: CDR1 LGHNA, CDR2 YSLEER. CDR3: CASSSHGAGEETQYF. The CDR3 DNA sequence: TGCGCCAGCAGCTCCCATGGGGCCGGAGAGGAGACCCAGTACTTC.

V usage is TRBV5-5 and J usage is TRBJ1-2; tentative D call: TRBD1 (6 bases). Looked up from germline, CDR1 is SGHKS and CDR2 is YYEKEE (reference sequence). V lost 4 bases to trimming and J lost 0 bases, with 10 bases between them. The CDR3 contains 14 residues. CDR3: CASSLQGANYGYTF. CDR3 DNA sequence: TGTGCCAGCAGCCTACAGGGAGCTAACTATGGCTACACCTTC.

This sequence joins TRBV19 and TRBJ2-4; weak D call: TRBD2 (5 bases). Germline assignment: CDR1 LNHDA and CDR2 SQIVND (reference sequence). The CDR3 loop spans 16 amino acids. V was trimmed by 11 bases and J by 0 bases, leaving 20 bases between them. The CDR3 region is CAQNKKGDIAKNIQYF. The CDR3 region has the DNA TGTGCCCAAAATAAGAAGGGAGACATAGCCAAAAACATTCAGTACTTC.